This TCR beta chain emerged from a study of shared clonotypes between healthy human individuals (dated by TCRdb to the early 2020s). Turning to the overall study: The cohort included a few men and a couple of women between 18 and 49 years of age. For each donor, three plates each were used for CD4 naive and CD4 memory, two plates were used for CD8 naive, and one plate was used for CD8 memory. To estimate repertoire size and how much clonotype sharing occurs between individuals, the study deeply sequenced the blood TCR repertoires of 4 to 6 healthy adults. Different laboratories and diverse techniques were used to prepare libraries and sequence TCR repertoires, to increase sequencing depth and limit assay-specific biases. Between about 0.8 and 9 billion PBMCs per donor were obtained by leukapheresis.

Results the study describes overall, beyond this receptor: Sampling was restricted to blood, and TCR repertoires in tissues likely differ from the TCR repertoires found in blood. Compared with non-shared clonotypes, the clonotypes found in all four sorted-subset donors had higher generation probabilities. Rarefaction of sorted-subset datasets indicated incomplete sequencing despite the large sequencing depth. Pairwise subsampling indicated that sequencing depth was expected to affect the degree of clonotype sharing among donors. Sharing across several donors was observed for roughly 5% of naive CD4, 3% to 4% of naive CD8, about 2.3% of memory CD4, and about 0.39% of memory CD8 clonotypes. The small number of donors limited the genetic and exposure-history diversity represented. Larger estimated clonotype richness was generally found for naive subsets than for memory subsets.

Using the deep immunoSEQ assay, TCR CDR3 regions were amplified from genomic DNA by multiplex PCR. Extracted genomic DNA from each cell subset was spread evenly across all wells of several immunoSEQ 96-well plates, with each plate serving as a replicate. For sorted subsets, around 0.2 ug of genomic DNA, equivalent to about 30,000 T cell genomes, went into each replicate PCR. Purified libraries were quantified with a Qubit 3.0 fluorometer, sized on a Bioanalyzer 2100, and re-quantified with the KAPA Library Quantification kit. Every immunoSEQ 96-well plate was sequenced on a dedicated single-read 150-cycle Illumina NextSeq 550 flow cell. Per the original workflow: Because only junctional sequences without quality scores were contained in the immunoSEQ output, filtering matching that applied to full-length reads could not be performed. Sequences were annotated with PyIR, a Python wrapper for IgBLAST v1.9, using IMGT germline references to assign V/J genes and CDR3. Reads were removed for weak V/J assignments (E-value above 1e-6), missing CDR3, stop codons, out-of-frame junctions, or ambiguous translated residues. V3J clonotypes were defined as sequences sharing the same inferred V gene, J gene, and CDR3 amino acid sequence. Percentage overlap between repertoires was calculated by dividing the number of shared unique clonotypes by the size of the smaller repertoire. Repertoire richness was assessed with RTK rarefaction, the Chao1 estimator, and Recon v2.1 estimates of unobserved clonotypes. OLGA was used to compute generation probabilities for all TCRbeta clonotypes that the gDNA method yielded from a handful of donors. TCRdb holds this immuneACCESS table with in-frame rearrangements only. Some clones are missing; in checked studies, unresolved V genes explain under half, and the rest has no known cause. V and J calls and clone size are given by that table; D and trimming were obtained from the DNA. The sample table shows 600,000 to 800,000 clones, and around 77% are seen once. The top ten constitute around 1.7% of the sample.

In the case of this clone: It has no known antigen specificity. Per-base quality was not reported, and no clone a single base away is much larger than it.

Reading the germline V gene gives CDR1 SGHDN and CDR2 FVKESK. The CDR3 measures 16 amino acids from cysteine to phenylalanine. Of the read, only the CDR3 DNA is kept; its 48 bases are in frame from base 1. Trimming takes 2 bases off V and 6 bases off J; junction bases not matched to a gene: 10. The donors were healthy, HIV-negative adults with no recently reported acute infections or vaccinations. All donors were Caucasian adults living in Nashville, Tennessee, USA. CD4+ T cells were enriched by magnetic negative selection, after which naive cells were positively selected on CD45RA and the negative fraction was taken as the memory subset. After blood collection by leukapheresis, PBMCs were isolated using Ficoll-Histopaque density gradient centrifugation and then cryopreserved in the vapor phase of liquid nitrogen. Purity and quantity of every magnetically sorted T cell population were checked by analytical flow cytometry. Each sorted fraction had its genomic DNA isolated and then quantified by UV absorbance on a Nanodrop 2000c.

The sequence came from a woman in her 30s in good health. The chain is made from TRBV14 and TRBJ2-1; 7 bases in the junction line up with TRBD2. Sequencing was done on a sample of memory CD4+ T cells sorted from blood. Taken with the paper, the label for cell subset or site translates to: CD45RA-negative fraction. In nucleotides, the sequence is TGTGCCAGCAGCCAATGGGGTGGCGGGAGTTTCAATGAGCAGTTCTTC. Its amino acids are CASSQWGGGSFNEQFF.